A selection of T cell receptor beta chains follows, all from one sample in a study of human T cells and chemical hapten exposure. TCRdb ran MiXCR on the RACE reads and lists one entry per CDR3 protein. The table lists about 57,000 distinct CDR3 sequences, over 7.5% of them singletons. The sequencing used whole blood, collected in connection with sensitization to the hapten diphenylcyclopropenone (DPC). These receptors were collected from a middle-aged woman with alopecia areata. Some clones in this sample may be carry-over from other donors' samples. Both conserved end residues are part of each CDR3. The D gene is left open where the match is weak. Not every row has a clone size; where given, it reads once, few, many or a size class.

clone_size | j_call | d_call | v_call | cdr3_aa | cdr3_nt
- | TRBJ1-1 | - | TRBV7-2 | CASSLYGYTEAFF | TGTGCCAGCAGCTTATACGGATACACTGAAGCTTTCTTT
few | TRBJ1-1 | - | TRBV27 | CASSFAGIGTEAFF | TGTGCCAGCAGTTTTGCTGGGATCGGCACTGAAGCTTTCTTT
- | TRBJ1-6 | - | TRBV19 | CASRIGGSYNSPLHF | TGTGCCAGTAGGATTGGTGGCTCCTATAATTCACCCCTCCACTTT
large | TRBJ2-5 | TRBD2 | TRBV7-2 | CASSSTVSGGSIETQYF | TGTGCCAGCAGCTCCACGGTCAGCGGGGGGTCGATAGAGACCCAGTACTTC
few | TRBJ1-2 | TRBD1 | TRBV28 | CAVRQGTYGYTF | TGTGCGGTCCGACAGGGTACCTATGGCTACACCTTC
many | TRBJ2-5 | - | TRBV5-4 | CASSLGPYTRETQYF | TGTGCCAGCAGTCTTGGGCCCTATACTCGAGAGACCCAGTACTTC
- | TRBJ1-4 | - | TRBV12-3/TRBV12-4 | CASSPRRRTEKLFF | TGTGCCAGCAGTCCCCGACGGCGGACTGAAAAACTGTTTTTT
many | TRBJ1-1 | - | TRBV30 | CAWDGLNTEAFF | TGTGCCTGGGACGGATTGAACACTGAAGCTTTCTTT
many | TRBJ2-7 | - | TRBV4-1 | CASSQESVGPGDHEQYF | TGCGCCAGCAGCCAAGAATCTGTAGGGCCGGGGGATCACGAGCAGTACTTC
many | TRBJ1-5 | - | TRBV20-1 | CSAGGKVNQPQHF | TGCAGTGCAGGTGGCAAGGTCAATCAGCCCCAGCATTTT
- | TRBJ2-7 | - | TRBV14 | CASSQLPGIGGEQYF | TGTGCCAGCAGCCAATTACCAGGTATAGGAGGGGAGCAGTACTTC
many | TRBJ2-3 | - | TRBV6-6 | CASTGSTDTQYF | TGTGCCAGCACCGGAAGCACAGATACGCAGTATTTT
many | TRBJ1-1 | - | TRBV12-3/TRBV12-4 | CASSKQGFTEAFF | TGTGCCAGCAGTAAACAGGGATTCACTGAAGCTTTCTTT
- | TRBJ2-5 | - | TRBV5-4 | CASHGAGRETQYF | TGTGCCAGCCATGGGGCAGGGAGAGAGACCCAGTACTTC
many | TRBJ1-1 | TRBD1 | TRBV7-2 | CASSLRQGQTEAFF | TGTGCCAGCAGCCTAAGACAGGGACAGACTGAAGCTTTCTTT
few | TRBJ2-2 | TRBD1 | TRBV7-2 | CASVRDRLTGELFF | TGTGCCAGCGTCCGGGACAGGCTCACCGGGGAGCTGTTTTTT
- | TRBJ2-3 | TRBD2 | TRBV4-2 | CASSPSLSGGPADTQYF | TGTGCCAGCAGCCCTTCCCTTAGCGGGGGCCCGGCAGATACGCAGTATTTT
many | TRBJ2-1 | - | TRBV4-2 | CASSQEVRGYNEQFF | TGTGCCAGCAGCCAAGAGGTACGGGGGTACAATGAGCAGTTCTTC
- | TRBJ2-1 | TRBD2 | TRBV30 | CAWSSYLAGAYNEQFF | TGTGCCTGGAGCTCCTACCTAGCGGGGGCCTACAATGAGCAGTTCTTC
many | TRBJ2-5 | - | TRBV12-3/TRBV12-4 | CASRKNGRQETQYF | TGTGCCAGCAGAAAGAACGGACGCCAAGAGACCCAGTACTTC
many | TRBJ1-5 | TRBD1 | TRBV5-1 | CASSVTGGNQPQHF | TGCGCCAGCAGCGTCACAGGGGGCAATCAGCCCCAGCATTTT
- | TRBJ2-5 | TRBD2 | TRBV29-1 | CSAPSGGDLQETQYF | TGCAGCGCCCCGAGCGGGGGAGACCTTCAAGAGACCCAGTACTTC
- | TRBJ1-1 | - | TRBV27 | CASSYQGLNTEAFF | TGTGCCAGCAGTTACCAGGGGCTGAACACTGAAGCTTTCTTT
many | TRBJ1-5 | - | TRBV5-6 | CASSSPSAGQPQHF | TGTGCCAGCAGCTCCCCGTCAGCGGGTCAGCCCCAGCATTTT
many | TRBJ1-6 | - | TRBV18 | CASSSLPEFSTLHF | TGTGCCAGCTCATCCCTTCCCGAATTCAGTACCCTCCACTTT
- | TRBJ2-5 | - | TRBV4-3 | CASSQDTGTETQYF | TGCGCCAGCAGCCAAGACACAGGGACAGAGACCCAGTACTTC
many | TRBJ1-4 | - | TRBV4-2 | CASSRNNEKLFF | TGTGCCAGCAGCCGAAACAATGAAAAACTGTTTTTT
many | TRBJ2-2 | - | TRBV30 | CAWSTPGSTGELFF | TGTGCCTGGAGTACCCCGGGAAGCACCGGGGAGCTGTTTTTT
- | TRBJ2-6 | TRBD1 | TRBV7-3 | CASRPEGTGTNVLTF | TGTGCCAGCAGGCCTGAGGGGACAGGTACCAACGTCCTGACTTTC
many | TRBJ1-1 | TRBD1 | TRBV29-1 | CSAPGQGRGNTEAFF | TGCAGCGCTCCGGGACAGGGGAGGGGGAACACTGAAGCTTTCTTT
many | TRBJ1-4 | - | TRBV7-9 | CASSSSRQSNEKLFF | TGTGCCAGCAGCTCCTCTCGACAGTCTAATGAAAAACTGTTTTTT
few | TRBJ2-5 | TRBD1 | TRBV28 | CASSLGGQGSQETQYF | TGTGCCAGCAGTCTCGGGGGACAGGGATCCCAAGAGACCCAGTACTTC
- | TRBJ1-2 | TRBD1 | TRBV5-6 | CASSLTGQGDYRSYTF | TGTGCCAGCAGCTTAACGGGACAGGGAGATTACCGGAGCTACACCTTC
many | TRBJ1-4 | - | TRBV20-1 | CSARASGLDEKLFF | TGCAGTGCTAGAGCCTCAGGGTTAGATGAAAAACTGTTTTTT
many | TRBJ2-7 | TRBD1 | TRBV18 | CASSPLQGADYEQYF | TGTGCCAGCTCTCCGTTACAGGGGGCTGATTACGAGCAGTACTTC
few | TRBJ1-5 | TRBD1 | TRBV12-3/TRBV12-4 | CASTPTGSKNQPQHF | TGTGCCAGCACCCCGACAGGGAGCAAGAATCAGCCCCAGCATTTT
- | TRBJ2-7 | TRBD1 | TRBV20-1 | CSAREDRGYNEQYF | TGCAGTGCTAGGGAGGACAGGGGTTACAACGAGCAGTACTTC
many | TRBJ1-2 | TRBD1 | TRBV3-1 | CASSQAPSTGNYGYTF | TGTGCCAGCAGCCAAGCGCCCTCGACAGGGAACTATGGCTACACCTTC
many | TRBJ2-6 | - | TRBV5-1 | CASSSGGNSGANVLTF | TGCGCCAGCAGCTCAGGGGGGAACTCTGGGGCCAACGTCCTGACTTTC
- | TRBJ1-1 | TRBD1 | TRBV2 | CASRTMTGFDTEAFF | TGTGCCAGCAGGACTATGACAGGGTTTGACACTGAAGCTTTCTTT
few | TRBJ1-3 | TRBD1 | TRBV19 | CASSTGTGHGNTIYF | TGTGCCAGTAGTACCGGGACAGGGCACGGAAACACCATATATTTT
few | TRBJ1-2 | - | TRBV6-2/TRBV6-3 | CASSSPLGTHYGYTF | TGTGCCAGCAGTTCTCCGTTAGGAACCCACTATGGCTACACCTTC
once | TRBJ1-2 | - | TRBV3-1 | CASSQVAPGTNYGYTF | TGTGCCAGCAGCCAAGTGGCCCCTGGTACTAACTATGGCTACACCTTC
many | TRBJ2-3 | - | TRBV12-3/TRBV12-4 | CASSLDVRKTDTQYF | TGTGCCAGCAGTTTAGATGTCCGGAAAACAGATACGCAGTATTTT
few | TRBJ1-2 | - | TRBV29-1 | CSATEAYNYGYTF | TGCAGCGCGACAGAGGCTTATAACTATGGCTACACCTTC
few | TRBJ2-7 | - | TRBV12-3/TRBV12-4 | CASSPDSYEQYF | TGTGCCAGCAGCCCGGATTCTTACGAGCAGTACTTC
many | TRBJ1-4 | - | TRBV14 | CASSNSEKLFF | TGTGCCAGCAGCAACAGCGAAAAACTGTTTTTT
- | TRBJ2-4 | - | TRBV28 | CASSPLGSAAKNIQYF | TGTGCCAGCAGCCCCTTGGGGAGCGCTGCCAAAAACATTCAGTACTTC
- | TRBJ1-1 | TRBD1 | TRBV6-5 | CASTGTGGAFF | TGTGCCAGCACCGGGACAGGTGGGGCTTTCTTT
- | TRBJ2-1 | TRBD2 | TRBV7-2 | CASSRYLAGAPNEQFF | TGTGCCAGCAGCAGGTACCTAGCGGGGGCTCCCAATGAGCAGTTCTTC
many | TRBJ2-1 | - | TRBV4-3 | CASSQDSGTWQFF | TGCGCCAGCAGCCAAGATTCGGGGACATGGCAGTTCTTC
few | TRBJ1-1 | - | TRBV6-4 | CASSVHSGGNTEAFF | TGTGCCAGCAGTGTTCATTCCGGAGGGAACACTGAAGCTTTCTTT
many | TRBJ2-5 | TRBD1 | TRBV5-1 | CASSGTGSEETQYF | TGCGCCAGCAGCGGGACAGGTAGTGAAGAGACCCAGTACTTC
many | TRBJ2-6 | - | TRBV28 | CASSLGYSSSGANVLTF | TGTGCCAGCAGTTTGGGCTATTCTAGCTCTGGGGCCAACGTCCTGACTTTC
many | TRBJ1-1 | - | TRBV18 | CASSPDQMRRGVNTEAFF | TGTGCCAGCTCACCTGACCAAATGCGGAGGGGGGTGAACACTGAAGCTTTCTTT
many | TRBJ1-6 | - | TRBV11-1 | CASSSSAGGVDNSPLHF | TGTGCCAGCAGCTCAAGTGCGGGAGGGGTAGATAATTCACCCCTCCACTTT
few | TRBJ1-2 | - | TRBV4-1 | CASSQVPGDYGYTF | TGCGCCAGCAGCCAAGTACCGGGGGACTATGGCTACACCTTC
many | TRBJ2-1 | - | TRBV6-4 | CASSEVLWDEQFF | TGTGCCAGCAGTGAGGTGCTGTGGGATGAGCAGTTCTTC
few | TRBJ2-1 | TRBD2 | TRBV4-2 | CASSARSSGSYNEQFF | TGTGCCAGCAGCGCCCGATCTAGCGGGAGCTACAATGAGCAGTTCTTC
- | TRBJ1-4 | - | TRBV7-2 | CASSFRWGLNEKLFF | TGTGCCAGCAGCTTTCGATGGGGACTTAATGAAAAACTGTTTTTT